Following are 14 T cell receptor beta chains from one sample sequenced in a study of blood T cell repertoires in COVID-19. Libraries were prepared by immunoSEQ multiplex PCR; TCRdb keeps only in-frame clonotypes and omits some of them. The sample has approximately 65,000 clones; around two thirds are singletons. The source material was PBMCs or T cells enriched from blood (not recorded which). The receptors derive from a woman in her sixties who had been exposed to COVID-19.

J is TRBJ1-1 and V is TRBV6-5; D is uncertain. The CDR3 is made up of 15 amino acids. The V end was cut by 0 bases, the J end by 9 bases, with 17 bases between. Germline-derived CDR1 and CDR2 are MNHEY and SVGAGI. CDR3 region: CASSYSTGRLPKAFF. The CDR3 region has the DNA TGTGCCAGCAGTTACTCGACCGGGAGGTTACCTAAAGCTTTCTTT.

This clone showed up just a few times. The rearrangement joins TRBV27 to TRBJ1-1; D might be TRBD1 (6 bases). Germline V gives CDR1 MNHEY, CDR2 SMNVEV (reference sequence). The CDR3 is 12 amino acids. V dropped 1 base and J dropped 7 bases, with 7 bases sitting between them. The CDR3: CASSLLGGEAFF. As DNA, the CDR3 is TGTGCCAGCAGTTTATTAGGGGGTGAAGCTTTCTTT.

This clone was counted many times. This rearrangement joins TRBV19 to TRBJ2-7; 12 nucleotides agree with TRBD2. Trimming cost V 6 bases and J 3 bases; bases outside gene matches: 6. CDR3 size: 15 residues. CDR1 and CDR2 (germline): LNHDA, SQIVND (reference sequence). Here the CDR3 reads CASSRTSGGNYEQYF. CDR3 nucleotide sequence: TGTGCCAGTAGCAGAACTAGCGGGGGGAACTACGAGCAGTACTTC.

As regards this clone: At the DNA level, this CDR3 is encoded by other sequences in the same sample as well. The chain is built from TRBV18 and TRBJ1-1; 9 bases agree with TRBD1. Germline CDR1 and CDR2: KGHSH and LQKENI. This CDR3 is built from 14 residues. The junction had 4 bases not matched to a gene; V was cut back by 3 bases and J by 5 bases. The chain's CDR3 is CASSPRQGDTEAFF. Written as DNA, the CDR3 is TGTGCCAGCTCACCGAGACAGGGGGATACTGAAGCTTTCTTT. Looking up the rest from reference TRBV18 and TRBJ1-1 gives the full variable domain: NAGVMQNPRHLVRRRGQEARLRCSPMKGHSHVYWYRQLPEEGLKFMVYLQKENIIDESGMPKERFSAEFPKEGPSILRIQQVVRGDSAAYFCASSPRQGDTEAFFGQGTRLTVV.

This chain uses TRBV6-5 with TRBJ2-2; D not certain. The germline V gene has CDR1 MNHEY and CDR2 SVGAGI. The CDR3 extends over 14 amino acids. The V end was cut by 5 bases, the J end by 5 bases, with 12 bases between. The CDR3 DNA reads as TGTGCCAGCAGTCTAGTGTTTCGGACCGGGGAGCTGTTTTTT. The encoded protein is CASSLVFRTGELFF.

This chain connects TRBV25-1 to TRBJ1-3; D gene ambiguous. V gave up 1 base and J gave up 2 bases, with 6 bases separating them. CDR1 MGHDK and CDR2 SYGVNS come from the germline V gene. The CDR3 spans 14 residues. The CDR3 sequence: CASSESRAGNTIYF. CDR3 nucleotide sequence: TGTGCCAGCAGTGAATCGAGGGCTGGAAACACCATATATTTT.

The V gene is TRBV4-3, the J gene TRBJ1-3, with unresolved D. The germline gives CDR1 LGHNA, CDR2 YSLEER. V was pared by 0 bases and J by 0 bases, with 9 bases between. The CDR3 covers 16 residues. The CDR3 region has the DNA TGCGCCAGCAGCCAAGATCCTAACAGCTCTGGAAACACCATATATTTT. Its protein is CASSQDPNSSGNTIYF.

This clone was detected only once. The CDR3 nucleotides read TGTGCCAGCAGTTTAGTGCAGGGTGAAAAACTGTTTTTT. Encoded protein: CASSLVQGEKLFF. The chain combines TRBV12-3 or TRBV12-4 with TRBJ1-4; the D gene is possibly TRBD1 (5 bases). This CDR3 spans 13 amino acids. V was clipped by 1 base and J by 7 bases, with 7 bases between them.

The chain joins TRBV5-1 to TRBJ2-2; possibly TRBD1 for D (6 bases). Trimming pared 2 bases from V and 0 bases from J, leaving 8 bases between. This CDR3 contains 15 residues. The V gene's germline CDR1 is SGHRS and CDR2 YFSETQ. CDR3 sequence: CASSFDRTNTGELFF. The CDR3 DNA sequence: TGCGCCAGCAGCTTCGACAGGACGAACACCGGGGAGCTGTTTTTT.

Written as DNA, the CDR3 is TGTGCCAGCAGCTTAGTGTGGGGGCCCGTCTCCTACAATGAGCAGTTCTTC. This encodes CASSLVWGPVSYNEQFF. The rearrangement links TRBV7-2 to TRBJ2-1, with a possible D match to TRBD1 (6 bases). V lost 1 base to trimming and J lost 0 bases, with 13 bases between them. The CDR3 is made up of 17 amino acids. Germline assignment: CDR1 SGHTA and CDR2 FQGNSA.

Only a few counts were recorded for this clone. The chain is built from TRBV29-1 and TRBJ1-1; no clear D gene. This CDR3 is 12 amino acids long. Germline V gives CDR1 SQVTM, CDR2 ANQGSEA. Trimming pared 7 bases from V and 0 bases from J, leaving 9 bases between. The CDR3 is CSGREMNTEAFF. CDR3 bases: TGCAGCGGGAGAGAAATGAACACTGAAGCTTTCTTT.

CDR3 coding DNA: TGCGCCAGCAGCTTGGGAGGTTTCACTGAAGCTTTCTTT. It translates to CASSLGGFTEAFF. V and J are TRBV5-1 and TRBJ1-1; D is ambiguous. This CDR3 has 13 residues. V gave up 0 bases and J gave up 4 bases, with 7 bases separating them. Germline CDR1 is SGHRS and CDR2 is YFSETQ.

CDR3 nucleotides: TGCGCCAGCAGCAGCGTCGGGGGGGGTCAGCCCCAGCATTTT. This gives the protein CASSSVGGGQPQHF. The chain is built from TRBV5-1 and TRBJ1-5, with D possibly being TRBD1 (5 bases). V lost 4 bases to trimming and J lost 6 bases, with 14 bases between them. The CDR3 has 14 residues. The germline gives CDR1 SGHRS, CDR2 YFSETQ.

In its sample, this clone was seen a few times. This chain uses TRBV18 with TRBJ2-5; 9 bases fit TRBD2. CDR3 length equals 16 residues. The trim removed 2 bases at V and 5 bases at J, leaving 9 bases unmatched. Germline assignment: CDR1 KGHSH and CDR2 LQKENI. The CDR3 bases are TGTGCCAGCTCACCAAGACCTAGCGGGGCGGTTGAGACCCAGTACTTC. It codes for CASSPRPSGAVETQYF.